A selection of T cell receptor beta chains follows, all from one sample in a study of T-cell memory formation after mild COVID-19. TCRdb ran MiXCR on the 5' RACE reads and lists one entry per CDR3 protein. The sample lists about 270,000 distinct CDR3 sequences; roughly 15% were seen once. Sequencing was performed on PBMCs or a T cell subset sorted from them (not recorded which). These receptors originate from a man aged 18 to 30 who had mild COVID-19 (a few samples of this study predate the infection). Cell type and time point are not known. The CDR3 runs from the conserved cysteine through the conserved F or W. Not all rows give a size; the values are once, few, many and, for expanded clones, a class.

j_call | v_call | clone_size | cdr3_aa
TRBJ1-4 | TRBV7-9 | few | CASSPWVSDEKLFF
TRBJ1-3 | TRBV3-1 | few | CASSQTVQNTIYF
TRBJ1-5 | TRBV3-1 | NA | CASSQGGGGGPQHF
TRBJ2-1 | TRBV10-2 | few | CASKVPGSNEQFF
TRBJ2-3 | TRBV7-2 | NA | CASSLTQGLSTDTQYF
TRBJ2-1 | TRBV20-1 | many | CSARDLGGVYNEQFF
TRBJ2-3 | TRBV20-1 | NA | CSARGPLTYGTDTQYF
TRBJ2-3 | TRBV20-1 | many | CSADERGTDTQYF
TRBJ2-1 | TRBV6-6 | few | CASREDRAYNEQFF
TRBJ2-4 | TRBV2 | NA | CASRNRDRPLQNIQYF
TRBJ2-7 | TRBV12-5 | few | CASAVGGGPYEQYF
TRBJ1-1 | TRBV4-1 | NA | CASSQGRASNTEAFF
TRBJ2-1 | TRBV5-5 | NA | CASSFWPGEMSSSEKF
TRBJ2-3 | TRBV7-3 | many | CASSLIGGLTDTQYF
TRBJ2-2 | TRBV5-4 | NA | CASSLGIEVTGELFF
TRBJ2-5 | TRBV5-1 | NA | CASSLDSQQETQYF
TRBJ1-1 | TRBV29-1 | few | CSVGLGGIEAFF
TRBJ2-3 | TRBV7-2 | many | CASSSSGGFVTDTQYF
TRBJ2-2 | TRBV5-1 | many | CASSLTARRATGELFF
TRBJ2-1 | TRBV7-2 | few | CASSAQQGGFRYNEQFF
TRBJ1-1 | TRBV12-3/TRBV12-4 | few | CASTQEADLGTEAFF
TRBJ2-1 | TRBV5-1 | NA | CASSPYRDRDYNEQFF
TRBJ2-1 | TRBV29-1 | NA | CSVRTESSYNEQFF
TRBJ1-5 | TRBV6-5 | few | CASSRTPDLNQPQHF
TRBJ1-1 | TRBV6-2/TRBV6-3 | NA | CASSDPGTLGTEAFF
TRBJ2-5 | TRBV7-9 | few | CASSLHPARHETQYF
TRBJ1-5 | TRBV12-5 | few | CASDLPWRGAGSNQPQHF
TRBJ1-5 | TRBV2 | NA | CASSPNSQGLGHF
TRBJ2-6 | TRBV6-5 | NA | CASSVQQTGAIVLTF
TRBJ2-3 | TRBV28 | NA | CASSLPKDKRWQRGADTQYF
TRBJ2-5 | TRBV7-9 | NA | CASSPTGIWQETQYF
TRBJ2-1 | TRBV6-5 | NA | CASSYGGLADNEQFF
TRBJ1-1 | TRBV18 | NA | CASSLNTGPEAFF
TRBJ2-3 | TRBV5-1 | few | CASSFSGGRTDTQYF
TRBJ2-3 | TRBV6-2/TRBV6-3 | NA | CASSYKGPRPDTQYF
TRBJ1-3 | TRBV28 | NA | CASSLPESISGNTIYF
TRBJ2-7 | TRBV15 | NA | CATSRDMGYYEQYF
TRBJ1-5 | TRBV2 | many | CASSDVGGSDQPQHF
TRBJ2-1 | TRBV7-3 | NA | CASSSRGGNEQFF
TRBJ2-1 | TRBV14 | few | CASSQVKRGARAPNEQFF
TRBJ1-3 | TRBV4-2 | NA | CASSHPRNVENTIYF